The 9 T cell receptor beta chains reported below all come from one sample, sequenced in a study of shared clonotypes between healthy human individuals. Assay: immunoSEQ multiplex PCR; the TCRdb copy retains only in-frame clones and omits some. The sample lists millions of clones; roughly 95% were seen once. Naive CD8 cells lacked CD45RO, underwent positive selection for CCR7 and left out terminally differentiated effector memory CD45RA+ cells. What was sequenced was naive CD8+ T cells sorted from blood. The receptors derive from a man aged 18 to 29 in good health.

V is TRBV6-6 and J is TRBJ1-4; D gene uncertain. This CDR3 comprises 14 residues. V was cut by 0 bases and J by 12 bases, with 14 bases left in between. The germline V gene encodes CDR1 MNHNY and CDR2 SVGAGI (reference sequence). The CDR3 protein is CASSYSYAIGELFF. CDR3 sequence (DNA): TGTGCCAGCAGTTACTCGTACGCAATTGGGGAACTGTTTTTT.

The CDR3 loop reads CASSDFGGSTGELFF. CDR3 DNA sequence: TGTGCCAGCAGCGACTTCGGCGGGAGCACCGGGGAGCTGTTTTTT. The rearrangement links TRBV6-5 to TRBJ2-2, with 7 bases identical to TRBD2. In germline, CDR1 is MNHEY, CDR2 SVGAGI. The length of the CDR3 is 15 residues. The V and J ends lost 6 bases and 4 bases, in that order; junction bases with no gene match: 8.

The CDR3 nucleotides read TGTGCCAGCAGCTTAGGGGAAGGTGGCTACACCTTC. This sequence encodes CASSLGEGGYTF. The chain couples TRBV5-4 to TRBJ1-2; possible D gene TRBD1, 5 bases. The CDR3 runs to 12 residues. Germline values: CDR1 SGHNT, CDR2 YYREEE (reference sequence). With 2 bases removed from V and 7 bases from J, the gap between germline ends came to 9 bases.

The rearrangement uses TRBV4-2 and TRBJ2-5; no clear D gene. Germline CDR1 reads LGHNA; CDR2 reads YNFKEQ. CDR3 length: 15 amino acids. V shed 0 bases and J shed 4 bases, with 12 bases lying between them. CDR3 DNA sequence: TGTGCCAGCAGCCAAGACTTCCTCTCGAGAGAGACCCAGTACTTC. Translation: CASSQDFLSRETQYF.

Here the CDR3 reads CASSSGWGPGNTIYF. CDR3 nucleotide sequence: TGTGCCAGCAGCTCCGGTTGGGGGCCGGGAAACACCATATATTTT. The chain recombines TRBV7-9 with TRBJ1-3; weak D call: TRBD1 (6 bases). From germline, CDR1 is SEHNR and CDR2 FQNEAQ (reference sequence). This CDR3 comprises 15 residues. The V end lost 4 bases, the J end lost 4 bases, and 14 bases lay between the germline ends.

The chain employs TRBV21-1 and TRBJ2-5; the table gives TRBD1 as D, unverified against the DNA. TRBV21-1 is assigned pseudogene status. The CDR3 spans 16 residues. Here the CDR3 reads CASSKRGAGAQETQYF. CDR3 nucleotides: TGTGCCAGCAGCAAAAGGGGAGCAGGGGCCCAAGAGACCCAGTACTTC.

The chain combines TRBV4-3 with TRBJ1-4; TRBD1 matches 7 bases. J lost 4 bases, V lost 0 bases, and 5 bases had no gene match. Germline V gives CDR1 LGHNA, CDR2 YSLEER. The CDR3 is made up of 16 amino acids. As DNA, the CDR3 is TGCGCCAGCAGCCAAGATACAGGGGTAGATAATGAAAAACTGTTTTTT. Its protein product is CASSQDTGVDNEKLFF.

CDR3 loop: CASSLAWGTTTTTGYTF. CDR3 nucleotide sequence: TGTGCCAGCAGCTTAGCATGGGGGACTACCACTACTACGGGCTACACCTTC. The chain links TRBV7-6 to TRBJ1-2; D might be TRBD1 (5 bases). The V end lost 0 bases, the J end lost 8 bases, and 22 bases lay between the germline ends. The CDR3 covers 17 residues. Germline-derived CDR1 and CDR2 are SGHVS and FNYEAQ.

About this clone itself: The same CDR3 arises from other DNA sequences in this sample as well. The CDR3 sequence: CASSVVSGGTDTQYF. DNA of the CDR3: TGTGCCAGCAGCGTAGTTTCAGGGGGGACAGATACGCAGTATTTT. The rearrangement uses TRBV9 and TRBJ2-3; TRBD1 is a possible D gene (7 bases). Germline loops: CDR1 SGDLS, CDR2 YYNGEE. Trimming removed 0 bases from V and 3 bases from J, with 11 bases in between. The CDR3 sequence is 15 residues long. Filled out from reference TRBV9 and TRBJ2-3, the complete variable domain reads DSGVTQTPKHLITATGQRVTLRCSPRSGDLSVYWYQQSLDQGLQFLIQYYNGEERAKGNILERFSAQQFPDLHSELNLSSLELGDSALYFCASSVVSGGTDTQYFGPGTRLTVL.